This T cell receptor (beta chain) emerged from a study of OX40 agonist ivuxolimab in advanced cancers. The overall study: Participants averaged approximately 60 years of age (range roughly 23 to 90) and were roughly 83% male. Prior anti-PD-1, anti-PD-L1 or anti-CTLA-4 therapy was allowed; around 40% had some. General study results and limits: On average, a greater number of expanded clones characterised CD8+ T cells relative to CD4+.

The assay was immunoSEQ multiplex PCR, and TCRdb's table has in-frame clones only and misses some. The top ten clones hold approximately 0.85% of a sample with just under 85,000 clones, around 78% of them seen once. V shed 5 bases and J shed 7 bases, with 15 bases lying between them. This CDR3 contains 15 residues. The germline gives CDR1 MNHNY, CDR2 SVGAGI (reference sequence). Of note for this clone: Its matching antigen is unknown.

The sample consisted of CD4+ or CD8+ T cells sorted from blood, taken in a trial of the OX40 agonist ivuxolimab. The V call is TRBV6-6, the J call TRBJ1-6, with D possibly TRBD1 on 6 matching bases. This TCR came from an adult with an advanced solid tumor such as melanoma, head and neck, liver or kidney cancer. Here the CDR3 reads CASSLQGVQNSPLHF. The CDR3 DNA is TGTGCCAGCAGTCTACAGGGAGTCCAAAATTCACCCCTCCACTTT.